This T cell receptor beta chain was documented in a study of low-dose radiotherapy and immunotherapy resistance in tumors. Time point: before trial treatment. The CDR3 extends over 15 amino acids. CDR1 and CDR2 from the germline V gene are SGHAT and FQNNGV. The ends were cut back, 5 bases at V and 1 base at J, with 14 bases in the middle. TRAV- and TRBV-specific primers primed first-strand cDNA, covering alpha and beta chains. Over approximately 20 PCR cycles, TCRs were amplified from a constant-region primer and V-primer adapter. In vitro transcription was used to amplify the isolated mRNA. TCRdb ran MiXCR on the reads and lists one entry per CDR3 protein. Among fewer than 95,000 distinct CDR3 sequences listed, 8% to 10% were seen once. This clonotype was seen ten or more times.

Source: PBMCs, taken before treatment. The chain links TRBV11-2 to TRBJ2-5; no clear D. This receptor was taken from a male donor with prostate cancer. The CDR3 sequence is CASSTRSSLQETQYF. The CDR3 DNA follows: TGTGCCAGCAGCACGCGTAGCAGCCTCCAAGAGACCCAGTACTTC. The complete variable domain, with remaining parts taken from reference TRBV11-2 and TRBJ2-5, reads EAGVAQSPRYKIIEKRQSVAFWCNPISGHATLYWYQQILGQGPKLLIQFQNNGVVDDSQLPKDRFSAERLKGVDSTLKIQPAKLEDSAVYLCASSTRSSLQETQYFGPGTRLLVL.